This TCR beta chain was recorded in a study of T-cell reconstitution after alpha-beta-depleted transplantation in children (dated by TCRdb to 2016 to 2017). For context, the study as a whole: The study quantitatively tracked T-cell immune reconstitution after TCRalphabeta/CD19-depleted allogeneic hematopoietic cell transplantation in children using TCR repertoire profiling.

The CDR1 and CDR2 encoded by the germline V gene are KGHSH and LQKENI. V and J are truncated by 3 bases and 6 bases respectively, leaving an intervening sequence of 10 bases. Spanning cysteine to phenylalanine, the CDR3 consists of 13 amino acids. Just CDR3 DNA is preserved here, 39 bases in frame from base 1. Library generation was performed with PCR. The sample was run on an Illumina HiSeq 2500. To normalize quantification of the TCRbeta repertoire, the TCR libraries were built with molecular barcoding that relied on unique molecular identifiers. TCRdb applied fastp at Q25 and MiXCR to the public reads, then kept only in-frame beta chains. Merged by CDR3 protein, the rows form single entries marked with the most common genes and DNA. The sample table holds around 240,000 distinct CDR3 sequences, of which over 9.5% were seen once. About 5% of the sample is taken by the ten largest. This clonotype showed up many times. There is no known antigen for this receptor. Base qualities are not recorded, but no much larger clone differs from it by a single base.

This sequence uses TRBV18 and TRBJ2-3, with no reliable assignment of the D segment. The starting material was PBMCs from the stem cell graft donor, obtained from the stem cell graft. The clonotype comes from a human donor who donated a stem cell graft to a child with SCID. The CDR3 reads CASSPKLADTQYF. The nucleotide sequence reads as follows: TGTGCCAGCTCACCCAAACTGGCCGATACGCAGTATTTT.